One sample yielded the 11 T cell receptor beta chains listed below, sequenced in a study of Ad26.COV2.S vaccination and SARS-CoV-2 variants. Some clones are missing from TCRdb's copy, which holds only in-frame ones; the method was immunoSEQ multiplex PCR. The table lists 300,000 to 400,000 clones, about 90% of them singletons. The treatment was: around 19 received Ad26.COV2.S at low or high dose, single or two shots; about 5 received placebo; per-sample allocation not given. Each sample was drawn 63 days after the first injection (of vaccine or placebo). This specimen was peripheral blood, taken in a trial of Ad26.COV2.S vaccine versus placebo. The receptors stem from a person between 18 and 65 years old who received the Ad26.COV2.S COVID-19 vaccine or a placebo.

This clone has a handful of counts. The V and J genes are TRBV5-1 and TRBJ1-3; D is undetermined. With 0 bases removed from V and 1 base from J, the gap between germline ends came to 2 bases. The CDR3 loop spans 13 amino acids. CDR1 and CDR2 from the germline V gene are SGHRS and YFSETQ. The CDR3 reads CASSLGSGNTIYF. CDR3 in DNA: TGCGCCAGCAGCTTGGGTTCTGGAAACACCATATATTTT.

The V gene is TRBV5-1, the J gene TRBJ2-2, with D possibly being TRBD2 (5 bases). The CDR3 is made up of 15 amino acids. CDR1 is SGHRS and CDR2 is YFSETQ in the germline V gene. The ends were cut back, 1 base at V and 7 bases at J, with 14 bases in the middle. The CDR3 reads CASSLRPTEGGELFF. In DNA, the CDR3 is TGCGCCAGCAGCTTGCGTCCTACTGAGGGCGGGGAGCTGTTTTTT.

The chain is built from TRBV7-6 and TRBJ2-3, with a weak D call TRBD2 (5 bases). The germline V gene encodes CDR1 SGHVS and CDR2 FNYEAQ. The CDR3 is 14 residues long. V was shortened by 5 bases and J by 0 bases, with 9 bases between the two germline ends. The CDR3 DNA reads as TGTGCCAGCAGCCCTTGGACTAGCACAGATACGCAGTATTTT. Translating gives CASSPWTSTDTQYF. The full variable domain, its missing parts supplied by reference TRBV7-6 and TRBJ2-3, is GAGVSQSPRYKVTKRGQDVALRCDPISGHVSLYWYRQALGQGPEFLTYFNYEAQQDKSGLPNDRFSAERPEGSISTLTIQRTEQRDSAMYRCASSPWTSTDTQYFGPGTRLTVL.

CDR3 sequence reads: CASSLDGADTQYF. Here the CDR3 DNA reads TGTGCCAGCAGCTTAGACGGGGCAGATACGCAGTATTTT. The chain recombines TRBV11-3 with TRBJ2-3; D possibly corresponds to TRBD2 (5 bases). The CDR3 is 13 amino acids. V lost 0 bases and J lost 4, with 5 bases in between. The V gene's germline CDR1 is SGHNT and CDR2 YENEEA.

This sequence joins TRBV4-1 and TRBJ1-2, with D perhaps matching TRBD1 (5 bases). V was pared by 4 bases and J by 6 bases, with 21 bases between. The germline V gene has CDR1 MGHRA and CDR2 YSYEKL. The CDR3 runs 16 residues. CDR3 coding DNA: TGCGCCAGCAGCCCGTCACCTTTTGGGGGAGGAGATGGCTACACCTTC. Amino acids: CASSPSPFGGGDGYTF.

This clone was counted a single time. The genes are TRBV23-1 and TRBJ1-2; 10 bases align to TRBD1. TRBV23-1 is labeled an ORF, and its function is uncertain. V shed 6 bases and J 10 bases; nucleotides not matched to a gene: 17. The CDR3 is 16 residues long. The CDR3 region is CASRQKRDRGTEDYTF. CDR3 sequence (DNA): TGCGCCAGCAGACAAAAGAGGGACAGGGGAACAGAAGACTACACCTTC.

This clone was seen a single time. This chain connects TRBV6-1 to TRBJ2-3; 9 nucleotides match TRBD2. The CDR3 loop spans 16 amino acids. The germline CDR1 and CDR2 sequences are MNHNS and SASEGT. V shed 4 bases, J shed 3 bases, and the junction held 8 bases outside the gene matches. The CDR3 loop reads CASSAQAGGGTDTQYF. CDR3 coding DNA: TGTGCCAGCAGTGCGCAGGCGGGGGGGGGTACAGATACGCAGTATTTT.

The V call is TRBV12-3 or TRBV12-4, the J call TRBJ1-1; D possibly corresponds to TRBD1 (5 bases). CDR3 length equals 12 residues. The ends were cut back, 6 bases at V and 9 bases at J, with 14 bases in the middle. The CDR3 loop is CASSPGTDQAFF. The CDR3 DNA follows: TGTGCCAGCAGCCCCGGGACCGACCAAGCTTTCTTT.

The rearrangement joins TRBV4-3 to TRBJ2-7, with TRBD1 matching over 8 bases. The germline CDR1 and CDR2 sequences are LGHNA and YSLEER. This CDR3 spans 16 amino acids. The V gene end was trimmed by 0 bases and the J gene end by 2 bases; junction bases not matched to a gene: 6. CDR3 in amino acids: CASSQDRTGSTYEQYF. The CDR3 nucleotides read TGCGCCAGCAGCCAAGACCGGACAGGGAGCACCTACGAGCAGTACTTC.

The chain has TRBV5-6 and TRBJ2-7; 8 nucleotides align to TRBD1. The germline CDR1 and CDR2 sequences are SGHDT and YYEEEE. The CDR3 contains 15 residues. V lost 4 bases to trimming and J lost 2 bases; unmatched junction nucleotides: 8. This CDR3 is CASSPGGQGTYEQYF. In DNA, the CDR3 is TGTGCCAGCAGCCCTGGAGGACAGGGAACCTACGAGCAGTACTTC.

V gene TRBV7-2 combines with J gene TRBJ1-2; D is ambiguous. In germline, CDR1 is SGHTA, CDR2 FQGNSA. Trimming took off 0 bases at V and 5 bases at J, with 13 bases between the two ends. The CDR3 contains 15 residues. The CDR3 DNA is TGTGCCAGCAGCTTAGCGCTGATAGCCCAGTATGGCTACACCTTC. It yields the protein CASSLALIAQYGYTF.